A selection of T cell receptor beta chains follows, all from one sample in a study of cytomegalovirus exposure and HLA in healthy donors. The method was immunoSEQ multiplex PCR; TCRdb's version includes in-frame clones alone and lacks a portion of them. The sample has around 150,000 clones, less than 90% seen once. The sample comprised PBMCs. Source of these receptors: a man aged 18-30 years in good health and CMV-seronegative. The CDR3 runs from the conserved cysteine through the conserved F or W. D genes are given only for firm matches. Clone sizes are given selectively: once, few, many, or a class where the clone is expanded.

size	D	length	J	V	DNA	CDR3
-	-	15	TRBJ2-1	TRBV7-8	TGTGCCAGCAGCCCTGGCGGAATCTCGTACAATGAGCAGTTCTTC	CASSPGGISYNEQFF
-	-	15	TRBJ1-2	TRBV27	TGTGCCAGCAGTCCGCTGACAGTTTGGAGCTATGGCTACACCTTC	CASSPLTVWSYGYTF
-	TRBD1	15	TRBJ2-1	TRBV28	TGTGCCAGCAGTTCCCCAGGGGGCTCCTACAATGAGCAGTTCTTC	CASSSPGGSYNEQFF
-	-	16	TRBJ1-5	TRBV6-1	TGTGCCAGCAGTGTAGGGACCCGGGGGTTCAATCAGCCCCAGCATTTT	CASSVGTRGFNQPQHF
-	-	17	TRBJ1-3	TRBV9	TGTGCCAGCAGCCCCATCGGTTCGGGGAACTCTGGAAACACCATATATTTT	CASSPIGSGNSGNTIYF
few	TRBD1	14	TRBJ1-2	TRBV28	TGTGCCAGCAGCTCTGGACAGGGCGGCTATGGCTACACCTTC	CASSSGQGGYGYTF
once	TRBD1	10	TRBJ1-2	TRBV6-6	TGTGCCAGCAGCGTCGGGACAGACAACTTC	CASSVGTDNF
-	-	15	TRBJ2-1	TRBV4-1	TGCGCCAGCAGCCAAGATGGGGCCCATTCGGATGAGCAGTTCTTC	CASSQDGAHSDEQFF
-	-	16	TRBJ1-2	TRBV2	TGTGCCAGCCCTCAATCCGGGGGGGGATCGGACTATGGCTACACCTTC	CASPQSGGGSDYGYTF
-	-	15	TRBJ2-7	TRBV28	TGTGCCAGCAGTTCTACAGCGGCCCCTAACTACGAGCAGTACTTC	CASSSTAAPNYEQYF
-	-	15	TRBJ1-4	TRBV5-6	TGTGCCAGCAGCTCCGACAGAAGGAGAAATGAAAAACTGTTTTTT	CASSSDRRRNEKLFF
-	TRBD1	17	TRBJ1-4	TRBV15	TGTGCCACCAGAGGGGGGCAGGGGGCTAGGGCGCGTGAAAAACTGTTTTTT	CATRGGQGARAREKLFF
-	TRBD1	14	TRBJ1-4	TRBV4-2	TGTGCCAGCAGCCAAGAGACAGGGATGGAAAAACTGTTTTTT	CASSQETGMEKLFF
-	-	13	TRBJ1-3	TRBV7-8	TGTGCCAGCAGCCAAAGCCTGGAGGGCACCATATATTTT	CASSQSLEGTIYF
-	-	15	TRBJ1-5	TRBV11-2	TGTGCCAGCAGCTTAGTTGGGGGGACCAATCAGCCCCAGCATTTT	CASSLVGGTNQPQHF
-	-	13	TRBJ2-2	TRBV29-1	TGCAGCGTTGAGGAGGCTCACACCGGGGAGCTGTTTTTT	CSVEEAHTGELFF
-	TRBD2	18	TRBJ2-5	TRBV10-1	TGCGCCAGCAGTGAGTCAGGGGCTAGCGGGGGGTCCCCAGAGACCCAGTACTTC	CASSESGASGGSPETQYF
once	-	14	TRBJ2-7	TRBV7-9	TGTTCCAGCAGCCCCGGGGGAACCGCCTACGAGCAGTACTTC	CSSSPGGTAYEQYF
-	TRBD1	13	TRBJ1-1	TRBV6-6	TGTGCCAGCAGGCTAGACAGGGAACTTTTAGCTTTCTTT	CASRLDRELLAFF
-	TRBD2	15	TRBJ2-1	TRBV6-5	TGTGCCAGCAGTTACCAGCTAGCGGGAGCAAGAGAGCAGTTCTTC	CASSYQLAGAREQFF
-	-	14	TRBJ1-1	TRBV27	TGTGCCAGCAGTTCATCCAGGGAGGACACTGAAGCTTTCTTT	CASSSSREDTEAFF
once	-	16	TRBJ2-7	TRBV6-5	TGTGCCAGCAGTTACAGCCCAGGGGATTGGGAATACGAGCAGTACTTC	CASSYSPGDWEYEQYF
-	-	16	TRBJ1-4	TRBV7-8	TGTGCCAGCAGCTTGGGCAGGGCGGTAACTAATGAAAAACTGTTTTTT	CASSLGRAVTNEKLFF
-	-	13	TRBJ1-1	TRBV9	TGTGCCAGCAGCGTAGCGGTCGTTACTGAAGCTTTCTTT	CASSVAVVTEAFF
-	TRBD1	15	TRBJ2-7	TRBV9	TGTGCCAGCAGCAACCCCGGGACAGGGGACTACGAGCAGTACTTC	CASSNPGTGDYEQYF
-	TRBD1	16	TRBJ2-3	TRBV7-9	TGTTCCAGCAGCGTCACAGGGGGCCTTAGCACAGATACGCAGTATTTT	CSSSVTGGLSTDTQYF
-	TRBD2	16	TRBJ2-7	TRBV10-3	TGTGCCATCGTACCCGGGACTAGTCCAAGAGGGGGCGAGCAGTACTTC	CAIVPGTSPRGGEQYF
-	TRBD2	13	TRBJ2-5	TRBV27	TGTGCCAGCAGTCATACTAGCGGAGAGACCCAGTACTTC	CASSHTSGETQYF
-	-	13	TRBJ1-2	TRBV9	TGTGCCAGCAGCGTCCGGGGGGTGAATGGCTACACCTTC	CASSVRGVNGYTF
-	-	13	TRBJ1-1	TRBV27	TGTGCCAGCAGTTTGGAGGGACACACTGAAGCTTTCTTT	CASSLEGHTEAFF
once	-	12	TRBJ2-7	TRBV28	TGTGCCAGTCAACAGGGAACCTACGAGCAGTACTTC	CASQQGTYEQYF
few	TRBD2	14	TRBJ2-1	TRBV5-1	TGCGCCAGCAGCTCAAGCGGGGGATACAATGAGCAGTTCTTC	CASSSSGGYNEQFF
-	TRBD1	19	TRBJ2-7	TRBV7-9	TGTGCCAGCAGCACCGCAAATGGGGAGCAGGGGGCAAAAGGGTACGAGCAGTACTTC	CASSTANGEQGAKGYEQYF
-	-	15	TRBJ1-4	TRBV7-9	TGTGCCAGCAGCTCGTCTCGGGGATGGGCTGAAAAACTGTTTTTT	CASSSSRGWAEKLFF
-	-	17	TRBJ1-1	TRBV4-3	TGCGCCAGCAGCCAAACTAATCTGGCCCATAGGAACACTGAAGCTTTCTTT	CASSQTNLAHRNTEAFF
-	-	12	TRBJ1-2	TRBV6-1	TGTGCCAGCAGTGCGCAGAACTATGGCTACACCTTC	CASSAQNYGYTF
-	TRBD1	16	TRBJ1-3	TRBV6-5	TGTGCCAGCAGTTACTCTCCGACAGGGTCGGGAAACACCATATATTTT	CASSYSPTGSGNTIYF
-	-	17	TRBJ2-1	TRBV12-5	TGTGCTAGTGGTTTGGTACTCCCAGGGGTCCCCTACAATGAGCAGTTCTTC	CASGLVLPGVPYNEQFF
-	-	16	TRBJ2-1	TRBV15	TGTGCCACCAGCAGTGCACAGGGACGGTACAGGGATGAGCAGTTCTTC	CATSSAQGRYRDEQFF
-	TRBD1	13	TRBJ2-7	TRBV30	TGTGCCTGGAGCCTACGACAGGGGGACGAGCAGTACTTC	CAWSLRQGDEQYF
once	TRBD2	16	TRBJ2-5	TRBV2	TGTGCCAGCAGACCAACTAGCGGGGGGCACCAAGAGACCCAGTACTTC	CASRPTSGGHQETQYF
-	-	13	TRBJ1-2	TRBV19	TGTGCCAGTAGTTTCCTCTCTAACTATGGCTACACCTTC	CASSFLSNYGYTF
-	-	14	TRBJ1-2	TRBV19	TGTGCCAGTAGTTCTCGAGGCGGAGTGTATGGCTACACCTTC	CASSSRGGVYGYTF
-	-	16	TRBJ1-5	TRBV30	TGTGCCTGGAGTCAAAAGGGCCTGGGGGCGAATCAGCCCCAGCATTTT	CAWSQKGLGANQPQHF
-	TRBD2	13	TRBJ2-7	TRBV12-5	TGTGCTAGTGGTTTGGCCGGGGGGTACGAGCAGTACTTC	CASGLAGGYEQYF
-	TRBD1	15	TRBJ2-7	TRBV2	TGTGCCAGCAGTCAGGACAGGGGCATCTCCTACGAGCAGTACTTC	CASSQDRGISYEQYF
-	-	13	TRBJ2-1	TRBV27	TGTGCCAGCAGTTTATACAGAAACAATGAGCAGTTCTTC	CASSLYRNNEQFF
-	TRBD2	17	TRBJ2-1	TRBV27	TGTGCCAGCAGTACCCCGACTAGCGGGAGGTGGGCTAATGAGCAGTTCTTC	CASSTPTSGRWANEQFF
-	-	15	TRBJ2-5	TRBV5-1	TGCGCCAGCAGCTTAGGTTGGAGGGGCCAAGAGACCCAGTACTTC	CASSLGWRGQETQYF
-	TRBD2	13	TRBJ2-1	TRBV29-1	TGCAGCGTAGGACTAGCGGGATACAATGAGCAGTTCTTC	CSVGLAGYNEQFF
-	-	13	TRBJ2-7	TRBV28	TGTGCCAGCAGCTCCTGGGGGCCCTACGAGCAGTACTTC	CASSSWGPYEQYF
-	TRBD1	18	TRBJ1-6	TRBV4-1	TGCGCCAGCAGCTCCCGGGACAGGGTACCGGGCAATAATTCACCCCTCCACTTT	CASSSRDRVPGNNSPLHF
few	-	14	TRBJ2-3	TRBV9	TGTGCCAGCAGCTACGGACTGGGGGGAGATACGCAGTATTTT	CASSYGLGGDTQYF
-	-	14	TRBJ1-4	TRBV7-9	TGTGCCAGCAGCTTAGCAGGGGCGGGAGAAAAACTGTTTTTT	CASSLAGAGEKLFF
-	-	15	TRBJ1-2	TRBV4-3	TGCGCCAGCAGCCAAGTGGAACAGGGAAACTATGGCTACACCTTC	CASSQVEQGNYGYTF